The rows below give T cell receptor beta chains drawn from one sample of a study of shared clonotypes between healthy human individuals. Clones were sequenced by immunoSEQ multiplex PCR, and TCRdb holds only the in-frame ones, with some missing. The table includes 550,000 to 800,000 clones, 90% detected once. The material sequenced was memory CD8+ T cells from PBMCs. These receptors were collected from a young man in good health. Some clones in this sample may be carry-over from other donors' samples. The CDR3 runs from the conserved cysteine through the conserved F or W. The D gene is left open where the match is weak. Clone size, where shown, is once, few, many, or a class for clones that have expanded.

clone_size	v_call	j_call	d_call	cdr3_nt	cdr3_aa
once	TRBV10-3	TRBJ1-5	.	TGTGCCAACCCCGGCGGGAATCAGCCCCAGCATTTT	CANPGGNQPQHF
.	TRBV5-1	TRBJ2-7	.	TGCGCCAGCAGCTTGGTAGCTTTAGGCAGGGACGAGCAGTACTTC	CASSLVALGRDEQYF
once	TRBV11-3	TRBJ2-2	.	TGTGCCAGCAGCCCCCACCCCGGGTTGAACACCGGGGAGCTGTTTTTT	CASSPHPGLNTGELFF
.	TRBV5-5	TRBJ1-2	.	TGTGCCAGCAGCTTTGGGGCCTCCCCCTATGGCTACACCTTC	CASSFGASPYGYTF
once	TRBV9	TRBJ2-7	.	TGTGCCAGCAGCCCGGGACACTCATACGAGCAGTACTTC	CASSPGHSYEQYF
.	TRBV5-5	TRBJ1-4	.	TGTGCCAGCAGCTTATCCGGGACAACATCTGGGAATGAAAAACTGTTTTTT	CASSLSGTTSGNEKLFF
.	TRBV4-3	TRBJ1-4	.	TGCGCCAGCAGCGCCAACCTCTTTGAAAAACTGTTTTTT	CASSANLFEKLFF
once	TRBV10-2	TRBJ1-2	TRBD1	TGCGCCACCCAGGGGGCCCACTATGGCTACACCTTC	CATQGAHYGYTF
.	TRBV9	TRBJ2-1	.	TGTGCCAGCAGCCCTGGGGCCTACAATGAGCAGTTCTTC	CASSPGAYNEQFF
.	TRBV10-3	TRBJ2-7	TRBD2	TGTGCCATCAGTGTCGAGCGGGAGTTATATGAGCAGTACTTC	CAISVERELYEQYF
few	TRBV19	TRBJ1-1	.	TGTGCCAGCGGACCCGAAGCTTTCTTT	CASGPEAFF
.	TRBV7-3	TRBJ2-1	TRBD2	TGTGCCAGCAGCACCATAGCGGGAGTGGCTGAGCAGTTCTTC	CASSTIAGVAEQFF
.	TRBV4-1	TRBJ2-7	TRBD2	TGCGCCAGCAGCCAAGGGGGGGGACTCGAGCAGTACTTC	CASSQGGGLEQYF
.	TRBV9	TRBJ1-1	.	TGTGCCAGCAGTGACTGGGACGACACTGAAGCTTTCTTT	CASSDWDDTEAFF
.	TRBV7-9	TRBJ2-7	.	TGTGCCAGCAGTTATGGGTCCTACGAGCAGTACTTC	CASSYGSYEQYF
.	TRBV5-4	TRBJ2-7	.	TGTGCCAGCAGCTTGCTAGTTTACGAGCAGTACTTC	CASSLLVYEQYF
.	TRBV7-6	TRBJ2-2	.	TGTGCCAGCAGCTTTCAGAGGACCGGGGAGCTGTTTTTT	CASSFQRTGELFF
few	TRBV30	TRBJ1-1	.	TGTGCCTGGAGTGTGGGAAGCGCTGAAGCTTTCTTT	CAWSVGSAEAFF
.	TRBV27	TRBJ2-2	TRBD1	TGTGCCGTGGAGGGACAGGGGATACCCGGGGAGCTGTTTTTT	CAVEGQGIPGELFF
.	TRBV19	TRBJ2-7	.	TGTGCCAGTAGTTATATGGCCAGGGACTACGAGCAGTACTTC	CASSYMARDYEQYF
.	TRBV14	TRBJ2-1	.	TGTGCCAGCAGCCAAGCCCAGGGCGGTGAGCAGTTCTTC	CASSQAQGGEQFF
.	TRBV6-5	TRBJ1-2	.	TGTGCCAGCAGTTACCCGGGGGCAGGGGAGGTTGGCTACACCTTC	CASSYPGAGEVGYTF
.	TRBV9	TRBJ2-2	TRBD2	TGTGCCAGCAGCCCTTGGAGGATAGCGGGGAACACCGGGGAGCTGTTTTTT	CASSPWRIAGNTGELFF
.	TRBV28	TRBJ2-3	TRBD2	TGTGCCAGCAGTCCCCTGGGCGGGAGGCTAACAGATACGCAGTATTTT	CASSPLGGRLTDTQYF
.	TRBV5-1	TRBJ1-1	.	TGCGCCAGCAGCTCGGTTGAGAACACTGAAGCTTTCTTT	CASSSVENTEAFF
.	TRBV28	TRBJ1-5	.	TGTGCCAGCAGGTCTTCTGGTTTTATTTTAACTAGCAATCAGCCCCAGCATTTT	CASRSSGFILTSNQPQHF
.	TRBV4-3	TRBJ2-7	TRBD1	TGCGCCAGCAGCCAACGGGACAGGGGGGAGGAGCAGTACTTC	CASSQRDRGEEQYF
few	TRBV7-3	TRBJ2-2	.	TGTGCCAGCAGCCCACTGGGGAACACCGGGGAGCTGTTTTTT	CASSPLGNTGELFF
.	TRBV30	TRBJ2-7	.	TGTGCCTGGAGTGTATGGCCTAGCGAAGCCTACGAGCAGTACTTC	CAWSVWPSEAYEQYF